A selection of T cell receptor beta chains follows, all from one sample in a study of cytomegalovirus exposure and HLA in healthy donors. Clones were read by immunoSEQ multiplex PCR, and TCRdb kept only the in-frame ones, dropping some. Its table lists some 150,000 clones. Sequencing input: PBMCs. The receptors here all came from a woman between 18 and 29 years old in good health and CMV-seronegative. Both conserved end residues are part of each CDR3. The order of the fields is V gene, D gene, J gene, CDR3 DNA, CDR3 protein. A D gene is named only where the DNA matches it firmly.

TRBV5-4,TRBD1,TRBJ2-3,TGTGCCAGCAGCTCGGGACAGGGGACAGATACGCAGTATTTT,CASSSGQGTDTQYF
TRBV6-1,.,TRBJ2-3,TGTGCCAGCAGTGAATCGGGTGCGGGTTTCACAGATACGCAGTATTTT,CASSESGAGFTDTQYF
TRBV19,TRBD1,TRBJ2-3,TGTGCCAGTAGTTTGCTTCCGGGACAGGGGAAATTCTGGGATACGCAGTATTTT,CASSLLPGQGKFWDTQYF
TRBV2,.,TRBJ2-3,TGTGCCAGCAGTGTGACCGGATCGGGGGATACGCAGTATTTT,CASSVTGSGDTQYF
TRBV20-1,.,TRBJ2-7,TGCAGTGCGAGACTCTTTCGCGAGCAGTACTTC,CSARLFREQYF
TRBV5-1,TRBD2,TRBJ2-1,TGCGCCAGCAGCTTGGATCTAGCGGCAGAGTACAATGAGCAGTTCTTC,CASSLDLAAEYNEQFF
TRBV6-6,.,TRBJ1-6,TGTGCCAGCAGTTTTACGGAGTATAATTCACCCCTCCACTTT,CASSFTEYNSPLHF
TRBV19,TRBD1,TRBJ2-3,TGTGCCAGTAGTAGACGAAAGGGACAGGGAAGCACAGATACGCAGTATTTT,CASSRRKGQGSTDTQYF
TRBV28,.,TRBJ2-7,TGTGCCAGCAGTTATCCCGGGAGCTACGAGCAGTACTTC,CASSYPGSYEQYF
TRBV5-4,TRBD2,TRBJ2-3,TGTGCCAGCAGCACCGGGACTAGCGACACAGATACGCAGTATTTT,CASSTGTSDTDTQYF
TRBV9,.,TRBJ1-3,TGTGCCAGCAGCGTAGGAGATCGGGGGGCTAGAGCCATATATTTT,CASSVGDRGARAIYF
TRBV15,TRBD2,TRBJ2-3,TGTGCCACCAGCAGAGGAGGGACTAGCGGGAACACAGATACGCAGTATTTT,CATSRGGTSGNTDTQYF
TRBV18,TRBD1,TRBJ2-7,TGTGCCAGCTCACCACAGGGGGCTGGGTACGAGCAGTACTTC,CASSPQGAGYEQYF
TRBV16,.,TRBJ2-3,TGTGCCAGCAGCCAATCCGGGGATACGCAGTATTTT,CASSQSGDTQYF
TRBV11-1,TRBD2,TRBJ2-3,TGTGCCAGCAGCCTGCAAAGCAATCGGGGGGCAGATACGCAGTATTTT,CASSLQSNRGADTQYF
TRBV9,.,TRBJ2-7,TGTGCCAGCAGTGGCCTCTCCTACGAGCAGTACTTC,CASSGLSYEQYF
TRBV11-3,.,TRBJ1-5,TGTGCCAGCAGCTTCGTGGGGCGCAATCAGCCCCAGCATTTT,CASSFVGRNQPQHF
TRBV11-3,.,TRBJ2-2,TGTGCCAGCAGCGTTACGAGATTCGGGGAGCTGTTTTTT,CASSVTRFGELFF
TRBV4-3,.,TRBJ2-1,TGCGCCAGCAGCCAAGATCCGGGGGCGGGAGTACAGTTCTTC,CASSQDPGAGVQFF
TRBV28,.,TRBJ1-1,TGTGCCAGCAGCTTAATAACAAGGAACACTGAAGCTTTCTTT,CASSLITRNTEAFF
TRBV28,TRBD1,TRBJ1-2,TGTGCCAGCAGTTTGGGACAGGGTAAGCGTGGCTACACCTTC,CASSLGQGKRGYTF
TRBV6-1,TRBD1,TRBJ1-3,TGTGCCTGCAAGGACAGGGAGTTCGGAAACACCATATATTTT,CACKDREFGNTIYF
TRBV19,.,TRBJ1-1,TGTGCCAGTAGTATAAGTGCCGACAGCACTGAAGCTTTCTTT,CASSISADSTEAFF
TRBV7-2,TRBD2,TRBJ2-3,TGTGCCAGCAGCTTAGTGATTAAGCGGGAAGATACGCAGTATTTT,CASSLVIKREDTQYF